This T cell receptor (beta chain) was identified in a study of glioma-infiltrating T cells after dendritic cell vaccination. Study details: Monocyte-derived dendritic cells, cultured less than 9 days with IL-4 and GM-CSF, were pulsed with autologous tumor lysate. Study-level findings and limits: Few patients contributed both blood and tumor specimens. TCR clonality showed no direct relationship with survival.

Comments on this clone: Its target is unknown.

The primer mix had 60 V beta and 13 J beta primers. Profiled with immunoSEQ multiplex PCR; TCRdb holds only in-frame clones, not every one. The sample holds fewer than 85,000 clones; more than 75% are singletons and the top ten take approximately 2%. CDR3 length: 13 residues. V was shortened by 6 bases and J by 2 bases, with 10 bases between the two germline ends. Per germline, CDR1 MNHNS and CDR2 SASEGT. Sample time point: after dendritic cell vaccination, including at tumor progression/relapse. The TCR comes from a human donor with glioblastoma. The V gene is TRBV6-1, the J gene TRBJ1-2; D is unclear. Material: blood, obtained after dendritic cell vaccination. CDR3 residues: CASSPSGNYGYTF. In DNA form, the CDR3 reads TGTGCCAGCAGCCCCTCGGGGAACTATGGCTACACCTTC.